The next 5 T cell receptor beta chains were all read from a single sample in a study of preoperative IRX-2 immunotherapy in early breast cancer. Stated treatment: preoperative locoregional IRX-2 cytokine immunotherapy. Only in-frame clones appear in the TCRdb table, and some are missing; sequencing was by immunoSEQ multiplex PCR. The sample shows roughly 43,000 clones, roughly 95% of them seen only once. Sequencing was performed on tumor tissue, taken after IRX-2 immunotherapy. The origin of the receptors is a human donor with breast cancer.

V usage is TRBV7-8 and J usage is TRBJ2-7; 7 bases are a match to TRBD2. The CDR3 extends over 14 amino acids. Germline CDR1 reads SGHVS; CDR2 reads FQNEAQ. V dropped 5 bases and J dropped 2; count of bases not matched to a gene: 6. The CDR3: CASSRTRGPYEQYF. The CDR3 DNA is TGTGCCAGCAGCCGGACTAGAGGCCCCTACGAGCAGTACTTC.

This clone showed up just once. The chain carries TRBV6-5 and TRBJ1-1, with D hard to call. This CDR3 is built from 11 residues. Per germline, CDR1 MNHEY and CDR2 SVGAGI. Trimming took 6 bases from V and 7 from J, leaving 9 bases between them. The CDR3 spells CASRDRDEAFF. CDR3 coding DNA: TGTGCCAGCAGAGACCGGGATGAAGCTTTCTTT.

V gene TRBV19 combines with J gene TRBJ2-7; D might be TRBD1 (6 bases). Trimming shortened V by 7 bases and J by 0 bases, and 13 bases separated the two germline ends. Germline values: CDR1 LNHDA, CDR2 SQIVND (reference sequence). The CDR3 is 14 residues long. The CDR3 protein is CASNTGTSSYEQYF. The CDR3 nucleotides read TGTGCCAGTAATACAGGGACGAGCTCCTACGAGCAGTACTTC.

DNA for the CDR3: TGTGCCAGCAGCTTCCGTCTGGGCGGGAGGGCGGGGGGTGAGCAGTTCTTC. It translates to CASSFRLGGRAGGEQFF. This chain connects TRBV11-3 to TRBJ2-1; TRBD2 matches at 9 bases. CDR3 length: 17 residues. V trimming: 3 bases; J trimming: 9 bases; junction bases outside the gene matches: 15. Germline V gene lookup returns CDR1 SGHNT and CDR2 YENEEA.

This clone was found once. The chain joins TRBV4-1 to TRBJ1-1; D call uncertain. Germline CDR1 MGHRA, CDR2 YSYEKL. The CDR3 length is 11 residues. V was pared by 1 base and J by 10 bases, with 7 bases between. The CDR3 reads CASSQGFRAFF. The CDR3, as DNA: TGCGCCAGCAGCCAAGGCTTCAGAGCTTTCTTT.